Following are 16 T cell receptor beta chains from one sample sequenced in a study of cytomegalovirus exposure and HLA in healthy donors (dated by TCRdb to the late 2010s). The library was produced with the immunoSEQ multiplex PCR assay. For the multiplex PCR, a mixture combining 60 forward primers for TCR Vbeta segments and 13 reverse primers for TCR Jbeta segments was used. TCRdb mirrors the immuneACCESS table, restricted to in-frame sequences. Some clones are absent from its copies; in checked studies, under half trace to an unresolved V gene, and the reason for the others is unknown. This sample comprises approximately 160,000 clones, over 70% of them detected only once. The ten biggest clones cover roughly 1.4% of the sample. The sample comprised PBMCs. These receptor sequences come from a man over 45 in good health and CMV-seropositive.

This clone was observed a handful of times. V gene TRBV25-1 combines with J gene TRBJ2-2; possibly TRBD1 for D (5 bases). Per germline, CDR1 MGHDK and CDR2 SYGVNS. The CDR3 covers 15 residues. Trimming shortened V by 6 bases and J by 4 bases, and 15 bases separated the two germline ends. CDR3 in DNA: TGTGCCAGCAGAGCCCCAGGGCGCCGCACCGGGGAGCTGTTTTTT. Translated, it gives CASRAPGRRTGELFF.

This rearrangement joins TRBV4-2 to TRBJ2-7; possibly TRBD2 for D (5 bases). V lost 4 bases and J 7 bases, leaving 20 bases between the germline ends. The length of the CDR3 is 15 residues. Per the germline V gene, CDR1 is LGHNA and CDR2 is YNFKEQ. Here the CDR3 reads CASSRGGALGEEQYF. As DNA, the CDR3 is TGTGCCAGCAGCCGTGGCGGTGCCCTTGGGGAGGAGCAGTACTTC.

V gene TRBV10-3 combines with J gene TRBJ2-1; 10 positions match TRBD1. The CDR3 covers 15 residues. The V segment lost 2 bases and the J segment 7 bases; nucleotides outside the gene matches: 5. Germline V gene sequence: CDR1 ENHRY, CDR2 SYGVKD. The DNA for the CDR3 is TGTGCCATCAGTGAGCGGGGACAGGGGTCAAATGAGCAGTTCTTC. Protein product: CAISERGQGSNEQFF.

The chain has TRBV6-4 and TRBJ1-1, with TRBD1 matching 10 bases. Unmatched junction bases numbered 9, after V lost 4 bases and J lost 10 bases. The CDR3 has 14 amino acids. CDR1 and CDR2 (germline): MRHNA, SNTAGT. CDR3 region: CASSVLPGDRGAFF. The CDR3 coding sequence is TGTGCCAGCAGTGTCCTTCCGGGGGACAGGGGAGCTTTCTTT.

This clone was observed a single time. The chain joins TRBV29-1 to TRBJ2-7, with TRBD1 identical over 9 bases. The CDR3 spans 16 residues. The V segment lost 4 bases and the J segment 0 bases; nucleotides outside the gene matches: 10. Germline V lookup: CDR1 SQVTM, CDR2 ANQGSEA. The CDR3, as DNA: TGCAGCGTTGCGGCGACTGGGACAGGGCCCTCCTACGAGCAGTACTTC. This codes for CSVAATGTGPSYEQYF.

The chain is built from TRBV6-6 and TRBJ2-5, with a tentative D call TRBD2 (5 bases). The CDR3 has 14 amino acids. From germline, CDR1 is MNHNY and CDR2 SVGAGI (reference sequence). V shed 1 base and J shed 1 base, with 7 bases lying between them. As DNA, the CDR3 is TGTGCCAGCAGTTACTTGAGCGGCCAAGAGACCCAGTACTTC. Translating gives CASSYLSGQETQYF.

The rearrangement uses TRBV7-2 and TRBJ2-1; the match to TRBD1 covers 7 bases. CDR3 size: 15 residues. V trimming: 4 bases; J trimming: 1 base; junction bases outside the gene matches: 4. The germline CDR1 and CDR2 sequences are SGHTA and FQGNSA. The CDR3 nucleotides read TGTGCCAGCAGCTATACCAGGGGGTCCTACAATGAGCAGTTCTTC. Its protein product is CASSYTRGSYNEQFF.

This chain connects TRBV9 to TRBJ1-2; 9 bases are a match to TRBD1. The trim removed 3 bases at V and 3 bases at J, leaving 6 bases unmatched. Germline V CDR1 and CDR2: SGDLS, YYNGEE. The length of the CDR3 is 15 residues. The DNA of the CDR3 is TGTGCCAGCAGCGCAACAGGGGGCGTAGACTATGGCTACACCTTC. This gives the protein CASSATGGVDYGYTF.

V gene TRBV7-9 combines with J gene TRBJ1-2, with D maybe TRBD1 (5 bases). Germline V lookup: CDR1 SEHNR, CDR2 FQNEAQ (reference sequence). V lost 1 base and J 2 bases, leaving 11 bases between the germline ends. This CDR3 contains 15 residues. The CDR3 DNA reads TGTGCCAGCAGCTTAGAGCCCCGGGGGAACTATGGCTACACCTTC. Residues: CASSLEPRGNYGYTF.

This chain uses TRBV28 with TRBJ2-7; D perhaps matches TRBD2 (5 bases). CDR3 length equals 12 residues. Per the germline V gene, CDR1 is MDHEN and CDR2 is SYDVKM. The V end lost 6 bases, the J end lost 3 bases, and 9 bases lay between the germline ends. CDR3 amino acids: CASRKGSYEQYF. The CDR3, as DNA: TGTGCCAGCAGAAAAGGGAGCTACGAGCAGTACTTC.

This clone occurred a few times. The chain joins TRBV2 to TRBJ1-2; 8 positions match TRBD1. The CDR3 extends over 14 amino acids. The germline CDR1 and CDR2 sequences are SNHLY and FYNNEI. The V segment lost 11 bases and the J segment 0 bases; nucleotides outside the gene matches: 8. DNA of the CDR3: TGTGCCGTTGACTCAGGGGGCGCTAACTATGGCTACACCTTC. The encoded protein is CAVDSGGANYGYTF.

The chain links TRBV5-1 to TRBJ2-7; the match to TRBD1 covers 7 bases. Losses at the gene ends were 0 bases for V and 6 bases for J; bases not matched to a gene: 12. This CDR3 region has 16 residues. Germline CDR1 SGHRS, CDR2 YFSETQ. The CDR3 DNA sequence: TGCGCCAGCAGCTTGGACCCGACAGGGAGAATGCTCGAGCAGTACTTC. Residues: CASSLDPTGRMLEQYF. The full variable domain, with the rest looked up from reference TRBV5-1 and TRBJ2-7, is KAGVTQTPRYLIKTRGQQVTLSCSPISGHRSVSWYQQTPGQGLQFLFEYFSETQRNKGNFPGRFSGRQFSNSRSEMNVSTLELGDSALYLCASSLDPTGRMLEQYFGPGTRLTVT.

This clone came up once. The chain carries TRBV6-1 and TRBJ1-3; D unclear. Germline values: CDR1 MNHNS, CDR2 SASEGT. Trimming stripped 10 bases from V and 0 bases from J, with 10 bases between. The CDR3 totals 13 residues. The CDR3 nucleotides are TGTGCCATACGACGGGACTCTGGAAACACCATATATTTT. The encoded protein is CAIRRDSGNTIYF.

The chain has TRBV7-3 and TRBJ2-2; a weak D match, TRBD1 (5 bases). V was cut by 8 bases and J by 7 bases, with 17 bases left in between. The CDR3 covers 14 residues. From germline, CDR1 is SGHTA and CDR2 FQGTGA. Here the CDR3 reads CASRSRAMIGELFF. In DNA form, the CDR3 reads TGTGCCAGCCGGAGCAGGGCGATGATCGGGGAGCTGTTTTTT.

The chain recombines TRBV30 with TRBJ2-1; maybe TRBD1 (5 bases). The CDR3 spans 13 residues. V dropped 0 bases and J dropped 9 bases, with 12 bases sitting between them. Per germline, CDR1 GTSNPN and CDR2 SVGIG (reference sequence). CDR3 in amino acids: CAWSVSQGTEQFF. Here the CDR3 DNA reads TGTGCCTGGAGTGTAAGCCAGGGAACTGAGCAGTTCTTC. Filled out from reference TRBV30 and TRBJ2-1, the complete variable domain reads SQTIHQWPATLVQPVGSPLSLECTVEGTSNPNLYWYRQAAGRGLQLLFYSVGIGQISSEVPQNLSASRPQDRQFILSSKKLLLSDSGFYLCAWSVSQGTEQFFGPGTRLTVL.

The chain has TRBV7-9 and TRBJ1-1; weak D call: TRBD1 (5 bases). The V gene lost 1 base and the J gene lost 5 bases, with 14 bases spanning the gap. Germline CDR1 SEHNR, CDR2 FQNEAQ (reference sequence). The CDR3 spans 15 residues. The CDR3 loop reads CASSLGSGGETEAFF. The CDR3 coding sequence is TGTGCCAGCAGCTTAGGGAGCGGGGGGGAAACTGAAGCTTTCTTT.